Below, 18 T cell receptor beta chains from the same sample are listed, as sequenced in a study of blood T cell repertoires in COVID-19. Profiling relied on immunoSEQ multiplex PCR, and the TCRdb table lists in-frame clones only, not all of them. This table holds under 150,000 clones, roughly 84% found once. The source material was PBMCs or T cells enriched from blood (not recorded which). The source of these receptors is a man between 35 and 55 years old with acute COVID-19.

The chain links TRBV5-4 to TRBJ2-2; 7 positions match TRBD2. Losses at the gene ends were 0 bases for V and 3 bases for J; bases not matched to a gene: 5. Per the germline V gene, CDR1 is SGHNT and CDR2 is YYREEE (reference sequence). The CDR3 has 16 residues. The CDR3 bases are TGTGCCAGCAGCTTGGGGACGGGGGGAGACACCGGGGAGCTGTTTTTT. This sequence encodes CASSLGTGGDTGELFF.

The chain links TRBV6-5 to TRBJ1-2; 8 bases match TRBD1. The CDR3 runs 13 residues. Germline loops: CDR1 MNHEY, CDR2 SVGAGI. Losses at the gene ends were 6 bases for V and 7 bases for J; bases not matched to a gene: 7. The CDR3, as DNA: TGTGCCAGCAGAACAACAGGGGGACTTGGCTACACCTTC. This encodes CASRTTGGLGYTF.

Regarding this clone: Other DNA sequences in the sample encode the same CDR3. This chain links TRBV19 with TRBJ1-2, with 7 bases identical to TRBD1. This CDR3 has 12 residues. Losses at the gene ends were 6 bases for V and 4 bases for J; bases not matched to a gene: 2. CDR1 and CDR2 from the germline V gene are LNHDA and SQIVND (reference sequence). The CDR3, as DNA: TGTGCCAGTAGCCGACAGGGCTATGGCTACACCTTC. This translates into CASSRQGYGYTF.

In regard to this clone: Other DNA sequences in this sample translate to the same CDR3. The rearrangement joins TRBV5-1 to TRBJ1-3; no firm D call. The germline V gene has CDR1 SGHRS and CDR2 YFSETQ. The CDR3 sequence is 13 residues long. With 1 base removed from V and 4 bases from J, the gap between germline ends came to 6 bases. The CDR3 loop reads CASSLSSGNTIYF. As DNA, the CDR3 is TGCGCCAGCAGCTTGTCATCAGGAAACACCATATATTTT.

The chain links TRBV7-8 to TRBJ2-1; 14 positions agree with TRBD2. CDR1 SGHVS and CDR2 FQNEAQ come from the germline V gene. V lost 4 bases to trimming and J lost 3 bases; unmatched junction nucleotides: 5. This CDR3 is 17 amino acids long. The CDR3, as DNA: TGTGCCAGCAGCTCGGGACTAGCGGGAGCCAACTACAATGAGCAGTTCTTC. Translating it yields CASSSGLAGANYNEQFF.

This clone showed up just once. V and J are TRBV6-5 and TRBJ2-1; 7 bases are a match to TRBD2. V lost 6 bases to trimming and J lost 7 bases; unmatched junction nucleotides: 12. This CDR3 contains 15 residues. Germline V gene data show CDR1 as MNHEY and CDR2 as SVGAGI. CDR3 sequence reads: CASRTGTNFGNEQFF. In DNA, the CDR3 is TGTGCCAGCAGGACCGGGACTAACTTCGGAAATGAGCAGTTCTTC.

This sequence joins TRBV6-5 and TRBJ2-7; 8 bases fit TRBD1. The germline V gene encodes CDR1 MNHEY and CDR2 SVGAGI. This CDR3 is 13 amino acids long. J gave up 1 base and V 8 bases, and 4 bases lay outside the gene matches. CDR3 protein: CASSRDRSYEQYF. In nucleotides, the CDR3 is TGTGCCAGCTCCCGGGACAGGTCCTACGAGCAGTACTTC.

V is TRBV7-6 and J is TRBJ2-1; D is possibly TRBD1 (8 bases). V was cut by 0 bases and J by 6 bases, with 12 bases left in between. The CDR3 has 15 amino acids. From germline, CDR1 is SGHVS and CDR2 FNYEAQ. Here the CDR3 reads CASSLANRGGNEQFF. DNA for the CDR3: TGTGCCAGCAGCTTAGCGAACAGGGGGGGCAATGAGCAGTTCTTC.

The chain carries TRBV24-1 and TRBJ1-2; 8 nucleotides line up with TRBD1. V dropped 4 bases and J dropped 7; count of bases not matched to a gene: 7. CDR3 length: 14 amino acids. Looked up from germline, CDR1 is KGHDR and CDR2 is SFDVKD. DNA of the CDR3: TGTGCCACCAGTGAGGACAGGGTGGAAAGTGGCTACACCTTC. Translation: CATSEDRVESGYTF.

V is TRBV15 and J is TRBJ1-1; D gene ambiguous. The V end lost 5 bases, the J end lost 6 bases, and 10 bases lay between the germline ends. Looked up from germline, CDR1 is LNHNV and CDR2 is YYDKDF (reference sequence). CDR3 length: 12 amino acids. DNA for the CDR3: TGTGCCACCAGCGGTCGAGTATCTGAAGCTTTCTTT. This sequence encodes CATSGRVSEAFF.

The chain uses TRBV4-1 and TRBJ1-1; 7 nucleotides line up with TRBD1. This CDR3 comprises 14 residues. The germline V gene has CDR1 MGHRA and CDR2 YSYEKL. V was pared by 0 bases and J by 5 bases, with 3 bases of the junction left unmatched. The CDR3 bases are TGCGCCAGCAGCCAAGAAGACAGGGTAACTGAAGCTTTCTTT. Amino acids: CASSQEDRVTEAFF.

This chain connects TRBV6-5 to TRBJ1-2; D gene unclear. Germline values: CDR1 MNHEY, CDR2 SVGAGI. CDR3 length: 13 amino acids. The V end was cut by 6 bases, the J end by 1 base, with 9 bases between. DNA of the CDR3: TGTGCCAGCAGGCAGGCCAATAACTATGGCTACACCTTC. Its translation is CASRQANNYGYTF.

The V gene is TRBV6-2 or TRBV6-3, the J gene TRBJ2-1; D is unresolved. The CDR3 spans 13 residues. The ends were cut back, 6 bases at V and 8 bases at J, with 14 bases in the middle. CDR1 is MNHEY and CDR2 is SVGEGT in the germline V gene. The CDR3: CASSQNEADEQFF. The CDR3 DNA reads TGTGCCAGCAGCCAGAACGAGGCCGATGAGCAGTTCTTC.

The chain uses TRBV6-2 or TRBV6-3 and TRBJ2-3; 7 bases map to TRBD2. Germline V gene lookup returns CDR1 MNHEY and CDR2 SVGEGT. The CDR3 totals 15 residues. V gave up 1 base and J gave up 2 bases; unmatched junction bases: 3. The CDR3 loop reads CASSYWEGHTDTQYF. The DNA for the CDR3 is TGTGCCAGCAGTTACTGGGAGGGCCACACAGATACGCAGTATTTT.

This chain links TRBV4-3 with TRBJ1-6; possibly TRBD1 for D (6 bases). Trimming took off 0 bases at V and 9 bases at J, with 12 bases between the two ends. This CDR3 has 15 amino acids. Germline CDR1 LGHNA, CDR2 YSLEER. DNA for the CDR3: TGCGCCAGCAGCCAAGAGGCCAGGGGCAGTTCACCCCTCCACTTT. Residues: CASSQEARGSSPLHF.

This chain connects TRBV7-2 to TRBJ1-6; 7 bases align to TRBD1. V lost 6 bases to trimming and J lost 5 bases; unmatched junction nucleotides: 10. There are 16 residues in the CDR3. The germline V gene has CDR1 SGHTA and CDR2 FQGNSA. The CDR3 reads CASRARGGQNNSPLHF. CDR3 nucleotide sequence: TGTGCCAGCAGGGCGCGGGGGGGACAGAATAATTCACCCCTCCACTTT.

This rearrangement joins TRBV4-3 to TRBJ1-1, with D perhaps TRBD1 (6 bases). The V end was cut by 1 base, the J end by 8 bases, with 8 bases between. From germline, CDR1 is LGHNA and CDR2 YSLEER. The CDR3 totals 12 residues. CDR3 sequence reads: CASSQGTGEAFF. CDR3 sequence (DNA): TGCGCCAGCAGCCAAGGTACAGGGGAAGCTTTCTTT.

V gene TRBV5-5 combines with J gene TRBJ1-5, with D possibly being TRBD1 (5 bases). V lost 4 bases, J lost 5 bases, and 16 bases lay in between. CDR1 is SGHKS, CDR2 YYEKEE, per germline (reference sequence). This CDR3 region has 15 residues. CDR3 coding DNA: TGTGCCAGCAGCGATGCCGGGACTAGGGATCAGCCCCAGCATTTT. Translating gives CASSDAGTRDQPQHF.